The rows below give T cell receptor beta chains drawn from one sample of a study of shared clonotypes between healthy human individuals. Assay: immunoSEQ multiplex PCR; the TCRdb copy retains only in-frame clones and omits some. The sample carries around 500,000 clones, roughly 85% recorded once. The sequenced material came from PBMCs. The receptors originated from a woman aged 35 to 49 in good health. Some clones in this sample may be carry-over from other donors' samples. CDR3s include the opening cysteine and the closing phenylalanine or tryptophan. D genes are given only for firm matches. Expanded clones get a size class; other rows say once, few or many, or leave the size out.

TRBJ2-7,TRBD2,TRBV29-1,once,TGCAGCGTTGCGGGATCTAGCGGAAACGGGGGAACCTACGAGCAGTACTTC,CSVAGSSGNGGTYEQYF
TRBJ1-1,-,TRBV30,-,TGTGCCTGGAGTGCAGCAGAGTACACTGAAGCTTTCTTT,CAWSAAEYTEAFF
TRBJ2-7,-,TRBV6-1,once,TGTGCCAGCAGTGATGGCTACGAGCAGTACTTC,CASSDGYEQYF
TRBJ2-7,-,TRBV4-3,-,TGCGCCAGCAGCCAAGGCGAGGCAGCAATCTACGAGCAGTACTTC,CASSQGEAAIYEQYF
TRBJ2-7,-,TRBV2,few,TGTGCCAGCATCCGGCAGGGGGGTGTATACGAGCAGTACTTC,CASIRQGGVYEQYF
TRBJ2-5,TRBD2,TRBV11-2,once,TGTGCCAGCAGCTTAGTTGATAGCGGGAGGGAGACCCAGTACTTC,CASSLVDSGRETQYF
TRBJ2-7,TRBD2,TRBV2,many,TGTGCCAGCACTCGGGGGACTAGCGGGAGGGCCGTCTCCGAGGCCGAGCAGTACTTC,CASTRGTSGRAVSEAEQYF
TRBJ1-1,-,TRBV19,-,TGTGCCAGTAGTTATACGGGAAACACTGAAGCTTTCTTT,CASSYTGNTEAFF
TRBJ2-1,TRBD1,TRBV2,-,TGTGCCAGCGGACAGGGGCTTAATGAGCAGTTCTTC,CASGQGLNEQFF
TRBJ2-3,TRBD1,TRBV7-8,-,TGTGCCAGCTGTAAAGGGGTTGGGGCAGGGGGTACAGATACGCAGTATTTT,CASCKGVGAGGTDTQYF
TRBJ2-1,TRBD2,TRBV30,-,TGTGCCTGGAGTAGCGGGATCTCCTACAATGAGCAGTTCTTC,CAWSSGISYNEQFF
TRBJ1-2,TRBD1,TRBV19,-,TGTGCCAGTTATCCCCAGGGGGGGTTTGGCGGCTACACCTTC,CASYPQGGFGGYTF
TRBJ2-1,TRBD2,TRBV6-6,-,TGTGCCAGCAGTTACCCGGGACTAGCGGGAGGCGGTGAGCAGTTCTTC,CASSYPGLAGGGEQFF
TRBJ2-7,-,TRBV7-9,-,TGTGCCAGCAGCTTAGGGGGTTCGACCTACGAGCAGTACTTC,CASSLGGSTYEQYF
TRBJ2-3,-,TRBV12-5,-,TGTGCTAGTGGTTCCTTACAGGGCCACGGCACAGATACGCAGTATTTT,CASGSLQGHGTDTQYF
TRBJ2-1,-,TRBV7-9,-,TGTGCCAGCAGCCCCCGGCAGAGCTCCTACAATGAGCAGTTCTTC,CASSPRQSSYNEQFF
TRBJ2-1,TRBD2,TRBV30,once,TGTGCCGCAGAACTAGCGGGACTGGGTGAGCAGTTCTTC,CAAELAGLGEQFF
TRBJ2-5,TRBD1,TRBV9,once,TGTGCCAGCAGCCCCCCCGGTGTGCCGGGACAGGGACAAGAGACCCAGTACTTC,CASSPPGVPGQGQETQYF
TRBJ2-1,-,TRBV18,-,TGTGCCAGCTCACCACTCGACAGACTTAATGAGCAGTTCTTC,CASSPLDRLNEQFF
TRBJ2-7,-,TRBV30,once,TGTGCCTGGAGTGTACAGGGCTACGAGCAGTACTTC,CAWSVQGYEQYF
TRBJ2-7,TRBD2,TRBV28,-,TGTGCCAGCAGTAGCGGGGACTACGAGCAGTACTTC,CASSSGDYEQYF
TRBJ2-1,-,TRBV15,-,TGTGCCACCAGCAATCTCGGGGACAAGAATGAGCAGTTCTTC,CATSNLGDKNEQFF
TRBJ2-1,-,TRBV9,-,TGTGCCAGCAGCGTAGTGTTCAATGAGCAGTTCTTC,CASSVVFNEQFF
TRBJ2-3,-,TRBV28,-,TGTGCCAGCAGTTTAAGGGGTACGCAGTATTTT,CASSLRGTQYF
TRBJ2-1,TRBD2,TRBV5-1,few,TGCGCCAGCAGGGGACGGGAGGGATTCAATGAGCAGTTCTTC,CASRGREGFNEQFF
TRBJ2-7,-,TRBV29-1,-,TGCAGCGTTGCCCGAAATGCTGAGGTGGCCTACGAGCAGTACTTC,CSVARNAEVAYEQYF
TRBJ2-1,-,TRBV5-4,-,TGTGCCAGCAGGCCCCAGGATGGGGAGCAGTTCTTC,CASRPQDGEQFF
TRBJ2-7,TRBD1,TRBV7-2,-,TGTGCCAGCAGCCGGGACAGGGGGGACTACGAGCAGTACTTC,CASSRDRGDYEQYF
TRBJ1-6,TRBD1,TRBV30,few,TGTGCCTGGAGTGTTGACCAGGGGGCAAGGTCACCCCTCCACTTT,CAWSVDQGARSPLHF
TRBJ2-1,TRBD2,TRBV7-2,-,TGTGCCAGCATGCAGGGACTAGCGGGAGTGGGTTCCTACAATGAGCAGTTCTTC,CASMQGLAGVGSYNEQFF
TRBJ1-3,-,TRBV7-2,-,TGTGCCAGCAGCTCGTTTACCAGCTCTGGAAACACCATATATTTT,CASSSFTSSGNTIYF
TRBJ1-5,TRBD1,TRBV19,many,TGTGCCAGTAGTACCCTGACAGGGGGCGGGAATCAGCCCCAGCATTTT,CASSTLTGGGNQPQHF
TRBJ2-1,-,TRBV6-4,-,TGTGCCAGCAGTGACTCATCCAACAATGAGCAGTTCTTC,CASSDSSNNEQFF
TRBJ2-2,-,TRBV5-4,-,TGTGCCAGCAGCTCGCCTTACGCGAACACCGGGGAGCTGTTTTTT,CASSSPYANTGELFF
TRBJ2-2,TRBD2,TRBV7-2,-,TGTGCCGGAGCCCCGGGCGGGGGAGGTCGGGAGCTGTTTTTT,CAGAPGGGGRELFF
TRBJ2-7,-,TRBV11-2,-,TGTGCCAGCAGCTTAGGTAGCGCGGGTGGGTACGAGCAGTACTTC,CASSLGSAGGYEQYF
TRBJ2-2,TRBD2,TRBV27,-,TGTGCCAGCAGCAGACTAGCGGGATCCCCCGGGGAGCTGTTTTTT,CASSRLAGSPGELFF
TRBJ1-5,TRBD1,TRBV19,-,TGTGCCAGTAGTCCGGGACAGGGTGGCAATCAGCCCCAGCATTTT,CASSPGQGGNQPQHF
TRBJ2-6,TRBD1,TRBV7-2,-,TGTGCCAGCACTATCCACCCCGGGACAGGGGGCCCTGGGGCCAACGTCCTGACTTTC,CASTIHPGTGGPGANVLTF
TRBJ2-5,-,TRBV5-4,-,TGTGCCAGCAGCTTGGATATAGGGTCGGGCCAAGAGACCCAGTACTTC,CASSLDIGSGQETQYF